Listed here are 2 T cell receptor beta chains from one sample, sequenced in a study of shared T cell receptors in the human thymus (dated by TCRdb to about 2021). The library came from the immunoSEQ multiplex PCR assay. TCRdb took over this immuneACCESS table, retaining in-frame rearrangements with V and J assigned. Such tables are incomplete; in checked studies, under half of the missing clones stem from an unresolved V gene, and the remainder is unexplained. The sample table records hundreds of thousands of clones; more than 75% of these occur just once. The ten largest clones capture 0.01% of the sample. Another study also made use of these data, one on human thymus T cells.

Material: thymocytes. These receptors all come from a boy in the first two years of life with a congenital heart defect. Donor details come from another sample of the same person, matched by shared clones.

This chain joins TRBV2 and TRBJ2-7; TRBD1 aligns across 12 bases. The V gene's germline CDR1 is SNHLY and CDR2 FYNNEI. The CDR3 loop spans 17 amino acids. Germline trimming cut 4 bases from V and 7 bases from J; bases unmatched to any gene: 14. The CDR3 sequence: CASSGGRPGQGAKEQYF. For the CDR3, the DNA is TGTGCCAGCAGTGGGGGCCGGCCGGGACAGGGGGCTAAAGAGCAGTACTTC.

J is TRBJ2-3 and V is TRBV4-2, with 10 nucleotides matching TRBD2. This CDR3 spans 16 amino acids. The V gene end was trimmed by 1 base and the J gene end by 6 bases; junction bases not matched to a gene: 7. The germline V gene has CDR1 LGHNA and CDR2 YNFKEQ. The CDR3 here is CASSQAVAGGSDTQYF. In DNA form, the CDR3 reads TGTGCCAGCAGCCAAGCGGTAGCGGGAGGCTCGGATACGCAGTATTTT.